The next 27 T cell receptor beta chains were all read from a single sample in a study of cytomegalovirus exposure and HLA in healthy donors. Vbeta (60) and Jbeta (13) primers were used in the PCR. Only in-frame clones appear in the TCRdb table, and some are missing; sequencing was by immunoSEQ multiplex PCR. The table has roughly 130,000 clones, about four fifths seen once. Sequenced sample: PBMCs. All receptors come from a man aged 18 to 29 in good health and CMV-seronegative.

The rearrangement uses TRBV14 and TRBJ1-1; D remains ambiguous. The CDR3 length is 13 residues. Per germline, CDR1 SGHDN and CDR2 FVKESK. Trimming took 1 base from V and 4 from J, leaving 7 bases between them. Here the CDR3 DNA reads TGTGCCAGCAGCCAAGGAGTGGTCACTGAAGCTTTCTTT. This codes for CASSQGVVTEAFF.

The chain combines TRBV5-1 with TRBJ2-1; TRBD2 aligns across 11 bases. This CDR3 comprises 15 residues. With V trimmed by 0 bases and J by 7 bases, 3 bases remained unmatched. Per germline, CDR1 SGHRS and CDR2 YFSETQ. The CDR3 is CASSLEASGRNEQFF. The DNA of the CDR3 is TGCGCCAGCAGCTTGGAGGCTAGCGGGAGGAATGAGCAGTTCTTC.

The V and J genes are TRBV9 and TRBJ2-1, with D tentatively TRBD1 (7 bases). CDR3 length: 15 residues. Trimming removed 3 bases from V and 0 bases from J, with 10 bases in between. The germline V gene encodes CDR1 SGDLS and CDR2 YYNGEE. The DNA of the CDR3 is TGTGCCAGCAGCGGGGGGGACAGCTCCTACAATGAGCAGTTCTTC. Encoded protein: CASSGGDSSYNEQFF.

CDR3 DNA sequence: TGTGCCAGCAGCTTAAGAGGCCTTATCAGCTCCTATAATTCACCCCTCCACTTT. This codes for CASSLRGLISSYNSPLHF. The V and J genes are TRBV7-8 and TRBJ1-6; D unresolved. V shed 2 bases and J shed 0 bases, with 14 bases lying between them. Germline values: CDR1 SGHVS, CDR2 FQNEAQ. This CDR3 spans 18 amino acids.

J is TRBJ1-5 and V is TRBV7-9; TRBD1 might be the D (6 bases). The length of the CDR3 is 17 residues. Germline loops: CDR1 SEHNR, CDR2 FQNEAQ (reference sequence). Trimming removed 4 bases from V and 0 bases from J, with 16 bases in between. The CDR3 nucleotides are TGTGCCAGCAGCTCCGGGGGGGCAGGCGTTAGCAATCAGCCCCAGCATTTT. This gives the protein CASSSGGAGVSNQPQHF.

This clone was recorded a few times. The gene calls are TRBV25-1 and TRBJ1-6, with 7 bases lining up with TRBD1. The CDR3 length is 17 residues. Germline assignment: CDR1 MGHDK and CDR2 SYGVNS. J was trimmed by 7 bases and V by 2 bases; bases with no gene match: 11. Written as DNA, the CDR3 is TGTGCCAGCAGTGAAAAAAGGGGGCTGACGTCCAATTCACCCCTCCACTTT. Its translation: CASSEKRGLTSNSPLHF.

The rearrangement uses TRBV6-5 and TRBJ1-2, with 8 bases aligning to TRBD1. Losses at the gene ends were 3 bases for V and 7 bases for J; bases not matched to a gene: 7. The CDR3 is 14 amino acids. Looked up from germline, CDR1 is MNHEY and CDR2 is SVGAGI. The CDR3 sequence is CASSYGDRTSGYTF. The CDR3 region has the DNA TGTGCCAGCAGTTATGGGGACAGGACAAGTGGCTACACCTTC.

The chain is built from TRBV28 and TRBJ2-5, with D perhaps matching TRBD1 (5 bases). The closer fit of TRBJ2-7 to the DNA end suggests the J call may be wrong. Germline V lookup: CDR1 MDHEN, CDR2 SYDVKM. The CDR3 sequence is 12 residues long. In DNA form, the CDR3 reads TGTGCCAGCCATTCAGGGTTGGGCGAGCAGTACTTC. Its translation: CASHSGLGEQYF.

V is TRBV30 and J is TRBJ1-6, with 10 bases matching TRBD1. The trim removed 1 base at V and 7 bases at J, leaving 10 bases unmatched. The germline CDR1 and CDR2 sequences are GTSNPN and SVGIG (reference sequence). There are 17 residues in the CDR3. CDR3 in amino acids: CAWSADRGRNPNSPLHF. CDR3 coding DNA: TGTGCCTGGAGTGCAGACAGGGGGCGAAACCCGAATTCACCCCTCCACTTT. Complete variable domain (other parts from reference TRBV30 and TRBJ1-6): SQTIHQWPATLVQPVGSPLSLECTVEGTSNPNLYWYRQAAGRGLQLLFYSVGIGQISSEVPQNLSASRPQDRQFILSSKKLLLSDSGFYLCAWSADRGRNPNSPLHFGNGTRLTVT.

The chain recombines TRBV7-8 with TRBJ1-2; a weak D match, TRBD1 (6 bases). The germline V gene encodes CDR1 SGHVS and CDR2 FQNEAQ. CDR3 length equals 15 residues. Between the trimmed V and J ends, which lost 4 bases and 0 bases, there was a span of 12 bases. The CDR3 nucleotides are TGTGCCAGCAGCTCTCAGGGGCGGACTAACTATGGCTACACCTTC. Amino acids: CASSSQGRTNYGYTF.

CDR3 loop: CASSRRASGRTTDTQYF. In DNA form, the CDR3 reads TGCGCCAGCAGTCGTCGAGCTAGCGGGAGAACCACAGATACGCAGTATTTT. This sequence joins TRBV4-1 and TRBJ2-3, with 10 nucleotides matching TRBD2. The V and J ends lost 6 bases and 2 bases, in that order; junction bases with no gene match: 11. The CDR3 has 17 amino acids. Germline assignment: CDR1 MGHRA and CDR2 YSYEKL.

The CDR3 loop is CASSLMGGSDTQYF. CDR3 nucleotides: TGTGCCAGCAGCTTAATGGGTGGGAGTGATACGCAGTATTTT. The chain employs TRBV7-3 and TRBJ2-3; possibly TRBD2 for D (5 bases). CDR1 is SGHTA, CDR2 FQGTGA, per germline. The CDR3 consists of 14 residues. V lost 1 base, J lost 6 bases, and 11 bases lay in between.

Only one count was recorded for this clone. The V call is TRBV28, the J call TRBJ2-7; TRBD2 might be the D (5 bases). The V end was cut by 2 bases, the J end by 2 bases, with 13 bases between. The CDR3 length is 15 residues. Germline values: CDR1 MDHEN, CDR2 SYDVKM. The CDR3 spells CASSLSGGLTYEQYF. CDR3 DNA sequence: TGTGCCAGCAGTTTAAGTGGAGGTCTGACCTACGAGCAGTACTTC.

V usage is TRBV7-9 and J usage is TRBJ2-1, with 11 bases that match TRBD2. The germline V gene has CDR1 SEHNR and CDR2 FQNEAQ (reference sequence). Unmatched junction bases numbered 6, after V lost 4 bases and J lost 4 bases. CDR3 length equals 16 residues. CDR3 protein: CASSSDGTSGYNEQFF. The CDR3 DNA is TGTGCCAGCAGCTCCGACGGGACTAGCGGTTACAATGAGCAGTTCTTC.

In the case of this clone: Other nucleotide sequences from this sample produce the same CDR3. The V gene is TRBV7-9, the J gene TRBJ2-3, with 8 bases aligning to TRBD1. CDR3 length: 17 amino acids. The germline V gene has CDR1 SEHNR and CDR2 FQNEAQ (reference sequence). Losses at the gene ends were 1 base for V and 4 bases for J; bases not matched to a gene: 10. Here the CDR3 DNA reads TGTGCCAGCAGCTTAGGGCTCTCAGGGGGCGCGTCAGATACGCAGTATTTT. This gives the protein CASSLGLSGGASDTQYF. The full variable domain, its missing parts supplied by reference TRBV7-9 and TRBJ2-3, is DTGVSQNPRHKITKRGQNVTFRCDPISEHNRLYWYRQTLGQGPEFLTYFQNEAQLEKSRLLSDRFSAERPKGSFSTLEIQRTEQGDSAMYLCASSLGLSGGASDTQYFGPGTRLTVL.

The J gene is TRBJ1-4, the V gene TRBV5-6; perhaps TRBD1 as D (5 bases). This CDR3 comprises 14 residues. The germline V gene encodes CDR1 SGHDT and CDR2 YYEEEE. Deletions cut 4 bases from V and 8 bases from J, with 15 bases between. CDR3 protein: CASSQSGLGEKLFF. The CDR3 nucleotides are TGTGCCAGCAGCCAGTCAGGGTTAGGAGAAAAACTGTTTTTT.

The CDR3 coding sequence is TGCAGCGTTGGTAGACAGGGGGCTACCGGGGCCAACGTCCTGACTTTC. This codes for CSVGRQGATGANVLTF. The rearrangement joins TRBV29-1 to TRBJ2-6; 10 nucleotides match TRBD1. There are 16 residues in the CDR3. The ends lost 4 bases at V and 4 bases at J; junction bases unmatched: 7. The germline CDR1 and CDR2 sequences are SQVTM and ANQGSEA.

This chain connects TRBV6-1 to TRBJ2-5; unclear D gene. Between the trimmed V and J ends, which lost 2 bases and 7 bases, there was a span of 14 bases. CDR3 length equals 14 residues. Per the germline V gene, CDR1 is MNHNS and CDR2 is SASEGT. CDR3 sequence (DNA): TGTGCCAGCAGTGAACTCGTAAGCTTTCTGACCCAGTACTTC. It translates to CASSELVSFLTQYF.

The V and J genes are TRBV5-4 and TRBJ2-1, with TRBD2 matching 7 bases. The ends lost 2 bases at V and 6 bases at J; junction bases unmatched: 8. In germline, CDR1 is SGHNT, CDR2 YYREEE (reference sequence). This CDR3 contains 15 residues. The CDR3, as DNA: TGTGCCAGCAGCTTCGGCGGGAGTTCGCTCAATGAGCAGTTCTTC. This encodes CASSFGGSSLNEQFF.

The J gene is TRBJ2-1, the V gene TRBV5-8; 10 nucleotides agree with TRBD2. This CDR3 has 15 residues. Germline V gene lookup returns CDR1 SGHTS and CDR2 YDEGEE. V shed 0 bases, J shed 6 bases, and the junction held 3 bases outside the gene matches. Written as DNA, the CDR3 is TGTGCCAGCAGCTTGGGGAGCGGGAGGGCCAATGAGCAGTTCTTC. It codes for CASSLGSGRANEQFF.

A few counts support this clone. This chain joins TRBV27 and TRBJ1-1, with D maybe TRBD1 (5 bases). Between the trimmed V and J ends, which lost 2 bases and 1 base, there was a span of 11 bases. Germline loops: CDR1 MNHEY, CDR2 SMNVEV (reference sequence). The CDR3 is 15 amino acids. This chain's CDR3 is CASSLRQRTNTEAFF. CDR3 DNA sequence: TGTGCCAGCAGTTTACGACAGAGAACGAACACTGAAGCTTTCTTT.

The CDR3 coding sequence is TGTGCCAGCAGCTCCGGTATGCGGGAGGGTATTTGGGAGCAGTTCTTC. This gives the protein CASSSGMREGIWEQFF. The chain carries TRBV5-4 and TRBJ2-1; 9 nucleotides agree with TRBD2. The V and J ends lost 3 bases and 10 bases, in that order; junction bases with no gene match: 14. Germline V gene data show CDR1 as SGHNT and CDR2 as YYREEE (reference sequence). The CDR3 length is 16 residues.

This rearrangement joins TRBV7-2 to TRBJ2-3, with D possibly TRBD1 on 5 matching bases. CDR1 and CDR2 (germline): SGHTA, FQGNSA. The CDR3 runs 14 residues. The ends were cut back, 1 base at V and 5 bases at J, with 10 bases in the middle. CDR3: CASSLDRNRDTQYF. The CDR3 DNA is TGTGCCAGCAGCTTAGACAGGAATCGAGATACGCAGTATTTT.

The rearrangement joins TRBV15 to TRBJ1-3; D call uncertain. Deletions cut 0 bases from V and 8 bases from J, with 8 bases between. Germline-derived CDR1 and CDR2 are LNHNV and YYDKDF (reference sequence). The CDR3 is 13 residues long. The chain's CDR3 is CATSRDFGDTIYF. CDR3 DNA sequence: TGTGCCACCAGCAGAGATTTCGGGGACACCATATATTTT.

The chain combines TRBV11-3 with TRBJ2-1, with TRBD1 matching 7 bases. The CDR3 has 14 residues. The germline V gene encodes CDR1 SGHNT and CDR2 YENEEA. V was clipped by 2 bases and J by 7 bases; unmatched bases: 5. In DNA, the CDR3 is TGTGCCAGCAGCTTAAGGGACAGAGCTAATGAGCAGTTCTTC. Its translation is CASSLRDRANEQFF.

The count of this clone is one. The chain is built from TRBV27 and TRBJ2-5; TRBD2 might be the D (5 bases). The J call may be incorrect, as the DNA end agrees better with TRBJ2-7. The CDR3 runs 14 residues. Germline V gene lookup returns CDR1 MNHEY and CDR2 SMNVEV (reference sequence). The CDR3 coding sequence is TGTGCCAGCAGTTCCCACATAATAGCGAACGAGCAGTACTTC. This translates into CASSSHIIANEQYF.

The chain joins TRBV28 to TRBJ2-7, with 10 bases identical to TRBD2. The CDR3 extends over 12 amino acids. CDR1 and CDR2 (germline): MDHEN, SYDVKM. The CDR3: CVAGTSDGEQYF. CDR3 DNA sequence: TGTGTAGCCGGGACTAGCGACGGCGAGCAGTACTTC. The variable domain in full, with the rest retrieved from reference TRBV28 and TRBJ2-7, is DVKVTQSSRYLVKRTGEKVFLECVQDMDHENMFWYRQDPGLGLRLIYFSYDVKMKEKGDIPEGYSVSREKKERFSLILESASTNQTSMYLCVAGTSDGEQYFGPGTRLTVT.